The entry below describes one T cell receptor (beta chain). Its antigen is not identified. The data were obtained in a study of post-analysis software for immune sequencing data. About the study: Recorded subtypes: relapsing-remitting, secondary progressive, progressive-relapsing; some patients unannotated.

CDR3 size: 15 residues. V shed 3 bases and J 3 bases; nucleotides not matched to a gene: 4. The germline V gene has CDR1 KGHSH and CDR2 LQKENI. Researchers reported that TCR beta cDNA libraries carried unique molecular identifiers. TCRdb recomputed calls from the PCR reads with MiXCR, one row per CDR3 protein. The data contain fewer than 700,000 distinct CDR3 sequences, roughly 45% of them singletons. General study findings and limits: With TRBV5-6, TRBV5-1 and TRBV20-1 included, 5 or 6 TRBV segments were more frequent in patients than in controls.

Sequenced sample: blood. This sequence originates from a girl between 10 and 17 years old with multiple sclerosis. The chain couples TRBV18 to TRBJ1-1; 10 bases match TRBD1. The CDR3, as DNA: TGTGCCAGCTCACCGACGGGACAGGGGTACACTGAAGCTTTCTTT. Protein: CASSPTGQGYTEAFF.